One and the same sample provided the 6 T cell receptor beta chains below, sequenced in a study of radiotherapy plus CTLA-4 blockade in lung cancer. Repertoires were generated with immunoSEQ multiplex PCR, while TCRdb's copy carries only in-frame clones and drops some. Of approximately 98,000 clones in the sample, 75% to 90% were seen once. This specimen consisted of peripheral blood, obtained from a patient treated with radiotherapy plus ipilimumab. The receptor set was obtained from a human donor with non-small cell lung cancer who had a partial response to radiotherapy plus ipilimumab.

The chain combines TRBV6-1 with TRBJ2-2; 7 bases match TRBD1. Germline V gene sequence: CDR1 MNHNS, CDR2 SASEGT. This CDR3 has 14 residues. Trimming cost V 6 bases and J 4 bases; bases outside gene matches: 5. The CDR3 region has the DNA TGTGCCAGCAGGGAGACAGGGCGCACCGGGGAGCTGTTTTTT. Protein sequence: CASRETGRTGELFF.

This chain links TRBV5-5 with TRBJ2-7; D unresolved. The CDR3 loop spans 12 amino acids. Germline assignment: CDR1 SGHKS and CDR2 YYEKEE (reference sequence). Trimming removed 5 bases from V and 4 bases from J, with 10 bases in between. CDR3 region: CASRLTRYEQYF. DNA for the CDR3: TGTGCCAGCAGACTGACACGATACGAGCAGTACTTC.

The V and J genes are TRBV5-1 and TRBJ1-1, with 9 bases lining up with TRBD1. Germline CDR1 is SGHRS and CDR2 is YFSETQ. The V gene end was trimmed by 2 bases and the J gene end by 5 bases; junction bases not matched to a gene: 7. This CDR3 spans 15 amino acids. CDR3 residues: CASSLQGARMTEAFF. The CDR3 DNA reads as TGCGCCAGCAGCTTACAGGGGGCGCGAATGACTGAAGCTTTCTTT.

This chain joins TRBV5-4 and TRBJ2-3; TRBD1 is a possible D gene (5 bases). Germline lookup yields CDR1 SGHNT and CDR2 YYREEE (reference sequence). V was pared by 4 bases and J by 4 bases, with 10 bases between. The CDR3 has 13 residues. CDR3 sequence: CASSAQGADTQYF. The CDR3 nucleotides are TGTGCCAGCAGCGCGCAGGGCGCAGATACGCAGTATTTT.

This clone was picked up one time. V and J are TRBV6-5 and TRBJ2-1; D is uncertain. The CDR3 covers 13 residues. Germline V gene sequence: CDR1 MNHEY, CDR2 SVGAGI. V lost 3 bases and J 7 bases, leaving 10 bases between the germline ends. The CDR3 sequence is CASSYGRSNEQFF. The CDR3 DNA sequence: TGTGCCAGCAGTTATGGCAGGTCAAATGAGCAGTTCTTC.

The chain joins TRBV19 to TRBJ1-3; D is unresolved. The CDR3 loop spans 14 amino acids. Germline V lookup: CDR1 LNHDA, CDR2 SQIVND (reference sequence). V was pared by 3 bases and J by 4 bases, with 10 bases between. Here the CDR3 DNA reads TGTGCCAGTAGTATCCCCGGGAGAGGAAACACCATATATTTT. Amino acid sequence: CASSIPGRGNTIYF.